The next 20 T cell receptor beta chains were all read from a single sample in a study of cytomegalovirus exposure and HLA in healthy donors. Primers for the PCR totalled 60 Vbeta and 13 Jbeta. TCRdb's copy holds only in-frame clones and misses some; the assay was immunoSEQ multiplex PCR. Among around 180,000 clones listed, 79% were seen once. The specimen sequenced was PBMCs. The receptor set was obtained from a woman aged 45-65 years in good health and CMV-seronegative.

The chain has TRBV7-9 and TRBJ2-7; 7 bases agree with TRBD1. With 5 bases clipped from V and 3 bases from J, the junction kept 4 bases outside the gene matches. The CDR3 covers 13 residues. The germline CDR1 and CDR2 sequences are SEHNR and FQNEAQ (reference sequence). CDR3 amino acids: CASSPGQYYEQYF. The CDR3, as DNA: TGTGCCAGCAGCCCGGGACAGTACTACGAGCAGTACTTC.

The chain couples TRBV6-5 to TRBJ2-7; D is ambiguous. Trimming left V 0 bases short and J 2 bases short, with 8 bases between. Germline V lookup: CDR1 MNHEY, CDR2 SVGAGI. The CDR3 consists of 14 residues. CDR3 DNA sequence: TGTGCCAGCAGTTACTCAATCCCAACCTACGAGCAGTACTTC. Translation gives CASSYSIPTYEQYF.

V gene TRBV10-3 combines with J gene TRBJ2-5, with D maybe TRBD1 (5 bases). The DNA end favors TRBJ2-7, so the J call may be wrong. The CDR3 runs to 14 residues. Germline lookup yields CDR1 ENHRY and CDR2 SYGVKD. CDR3: CAITSVAGQYEQYF. The CDR3 bases are TGTGCCATCACTTCCGTGGCAGGACAATACGAGCAGTACTTC.

V and J are TRBV7-6 and TRBJ2-2, with 8 bases identical to TRBD1. J was trimmed by 1 base and V by 2 bases; bases with no gene match: 9. Per the germline V gene, CDR1 is SGHVS and CDR2 is FNYEAQ. The CDR3 covers 18 residues. The CDR3 region is CASSLRAGGDLNTGELFF. In DNA form, the CDR3 reads TGTGCCAGCAGCTTAAGGGCAGGGGGCGATTTGAACACCGGGGAGCTGTTTTTT.

V and J are TRBV7-2 and TRBJ2-7, with 7 bases lining up with TRBD1. Germline CDR1 reads SGHTA; CDR2 reads FQGNSA. There are 15 residues in the CDR3. J lost 0 bases, V lost 4 bases, and 6 bases had no gene match. The CDR3 loop is CASSYTGAPSYEQYF. The CDR3, as DNA: TGTGCCAGCAGCTACACAGGGGCCCCCTCCTACGAGCAGTACTTC.

The chain has TRBV7-9 and TRBJ1-2; a weak D match, TRBD1 (5 bases). This CDR3 has 13 residues. The ends were cut back, 3 bases at V and 3 bases at J, with 8 bases in the middle. Germline V gene sequence: CDR1 SEHNR, CDR2 FQNEAQ (reference sequence). CDR3 sequence (DNA): TGTGCCAGCAGCTTCTTGACAGACTATGGCTACACCTTC. Translation: CASSFLTDYGYTF.

This clone was detected a few times. V gene TRBV5-1 combines with J gene TRBJ2-2; 12 bases fit TRBD2. CDR1 and CDR2 (germline): SGHRS, YFSETQ. The CDR3 is made up of 16 amino acids. The J segment lost 8 bases and the V segment lost 2 bases, leaving 7 bases of the junction unmatched. This chain's CDR3 is CASSFTSGGPDGELFF. In DNA form, the CDR3 reads TGCGCCAGCAGCTTTACTAGCGGGGGGCCGGATGGGGAGCTGTTTTTT.

The chain recombines TRBV12-5 with TRBJ2-7; TRBD2 matches 7 bases. The CDR3 has 16 residues. In germline, CDR1 is LGHNT, CDR2 FRNRAP. J lost 6 bases, V lost 3 bases, and 14 bases had no gene match. CDR3 loop: CASGLRGWGGVAEQYF. The CDR3, as DNA: TGTGCTAGTGGTTTACGCGGATGGGGGGGAGTGGCCGAGCAGTACTTC.

This clone was recorded a few times. The chain couples TRBV29-1 to TRBJ2-7, with a tentative D call TRBD1 (6 bases). Germline V gene sequence: CDR1 SQVTM, CDR2 ANQGSEA. The V and J ends lost 7 bases and 2 bases respectively, with 9 bases between them. The CDR3 totals 11 residues. CDR3 loop: CSAGVTYEQYF. The CDR3 DNA reads TGCAGCGCAGGGGTTACCTACGAGCAGTACTTC.

This clone was found a few times. J is TRBJ1-2 and V is TRBV4-3, with 10 nucleotides matching TRBD1. V was clipped by 4 bases and J by 7 bases; unmatched bases: 6. CDR1 and CDR2 from the germline V gene are LGHNA and YSLEER. This CDR3 comprises 14 residues. The CDR3 nucleotides are TGCGCCAGCAGCCCGCCGGGACAGGGGACTGGCTACACCTTC. Amino acid sequence: CASSPPGQGTGYTF.

J is TRBJ2-1 and V is TRBV4-3, with 9 bases that match TRBD2. The J segment lost 4 bases and the V segment lost 0 bases, leaving 1 base of the junction unmatched. The CDR3 extends over 15 amino acids. Germline assignment: CDR1 LGHNA and CDR2 YSLEER. The CDR3 region is CASSQESGRYNEQFF. The CDR3 nucleotides read TGCGCCAGCAGCCAAGAAAGCGGGAGGTACAATGAGCAGTTCTTC.

This clone was recorded only once. The V gene is TRBV15, the J gene TRBJ2-2; D not resolved. The CDR3 extends over 17 amino acids. Between the trimmed V and J ends, which lost 3 bases and 1 base, there was a span of 15 bases. In germline, CDR1 is LNHNV, CDR2 YYDKDF (reference sequence). The CDR3 reads CATSRVMAAKNTGELFF. CDR3 nucleotide sequence: TGTGCCACCAGCAGGGTAATGGCAGCGAAGAACACCGGGGAGCTGTTTTTT.

The rearrangement links TRBV30 to TRBJ2-7; 7 nucleotides line up with TRBD2. V dropped 1 base and J dropped 7; count of bases not matched to a gene: 4. The CDR3 consists of 12 residues. From germline, CDR1 is GTSNPN and CDR2 SVGIG (reference sequence). CDR3 bases: TGTGCCTGGAGTGCAAGCGGGATTGAGCAGTACTTC. It encodes CAWSASGIEQYF.

This chain connects TRBV2 to TRBJ2-1, with D possibly being TRBD2 (6 bases). The V gene lost 10 bases and the J gene lost 0 bases, with 13 bases spanning the gap. The germline V gene encodes CDR1 SNHLY and CDR2 FYNNEI. The CDR3 length is 14 residues. The CDR3 is CATQGGVSYNEQFF. The CDR3 DNA follows: TGTGCCACCCAGGGAGGCGTCTCCTACAATGAGCAGTTCTTC.

The chain has TRBV2 and TRBJ2-2; 10 bases line up with TRBD2. CDR1 is SNHLY and CDR2 is FYNNEI in the germline V gene. CDR3 size: 17 residues. V shed 10 bases, J shed 1 base, and the junction held 12 bases outside the gene matches. As DNA, the CDR3 is TGTGCCACGGCGGGGTCCTTAGCGGGGGGGAACACCGGGGAGCTGTTTTTT. Its protein is CATAGSLAGGNTGELFF.

The chain carries TRBV4-3 and TRBJ2-2; 7 nucleotides line up with TRBD1. Germline V gene sequence: CDR1 LGHNA, CDR2 YSLEER. Unmatched junction bases numbered 7, after V lost 4 bases and J lost 5 bases. This CDR3 region has 15 residues. The CDR3 bases are TGCGCCAGCAGCCTTGGACAGGAAAGAACCGGGGAGCTGTTTTTT. It codes for CASSLGQERTGELFF.

This clone was detected a few times. The V call is TRBV7-2, the J call TRBJ1-3; D gene ambiguous. Trimming shortened V by 0 bases and J by 4 bases, and 16 bases separated the two germline ends. The CDR3 is 17 residues long. The germline CDR1 and CDR2 sequences are SGHTA and FQGNSA. The CDR3 coding sequence is TGTGCCAGCAGCTTAGCCCTCAGCAGGCTGAGCGGAAACACCATATATTTT. It yields the protein CASSLALSRLSGNTIYF.

This chain uses TRBV14 with TRBJ1-2; TRBD1 agrees at 7 bases. V lost 3 bases to trimming and J lost 13 bases; unmatched junction nucleotides: 8. The CDR3 runs to 12 residues. The germline gives CDR1 SGHDN, CDR2 FVKESK. The chain's CDR3 is CASSQETGAVTF. The CDR3 DNA reads TGTGCCAGCAGCCAGGAAACAGGGGCGGTCACCTTC.

This chain's CDR3 is CASSLSSREQYF. CDR3 nucleotide sequence: TGTGCCAGCAGTTTAAGCTCCCGCGAGCAGTACTTC. V gene TRBV28 combines with J gene TRBJ2-7; unclear D gene. Germline V lookup: CDR1 MDHEN, CDR2 SYDVKM. Deletions cut 2 bases from V and 6 bases from J, with 8 bases between. This CDR3 is 12 amino acids long.

CDR3 coding DNA: TGTGCCAGCAGCCAAGATGCAGGGGGCGCGACTAATGAAAAACTGTTTTTT. The encoded protein is CASSQDAGGATNEKLFF. This rearrangement joins TRBV4-2 to TRBJ1-4; TRBD1 matches 8 bases. The germline gives CDR1 LGHNA, CDR2 YNFKEQ. The CDR3 covers 17 residues. V lost 0 bases, J lost 2 bases, and 5 bases stayed unmatched.